This T cell receptor (beta chain) was profiled in a study of response to subunit inactivated influenza vaccine. The CDR3 totals 15 residues. Trimming shortened V by 0 bases and J by 8 bases, and 20 bases separated the two germline ends. From germline, CDR1 is SQVTM and CDR2 ANQGSEA. Each CDR3 protein is one row after TCRdb ran MiXCR on the RT-PCR reads. The sample carries fewer than 700,000 distinct CDR3 sequences, 10% to 15% recorded once. The receptor's source is a man aged 50-59 years who received an inactivated influenza vaccine. Sequenced material: PBMCs from blood, taken roughly 46 days after vaccination. The gene calls are TRBV29-1 and TRBJ2-7; D not resolved. The CDR3 region is CSVEDRKGPYNKQYF. The CDR3 DNA follows: TGCAGCGTTGAAGATCGCAAAGGGCCCTATAACAAGCAGTACTTC.